This record looks at one TCR beta chain sequence and its context. Its antigen is as yet unknown. Produced via immunoSEQ multiplex PCR; TCRdb's table is partial and in-frame only. Of 150,000 to 200,000 clones in the sample, more than 75% were seen once. This record comes from a study of cytomegalovirus exposure and HLA in healthy donors. This CDR3 has 15 amino acids. Germline V gene sequence: CDR1 SGDLS, CDR2 YYNGEE. The junction had 5 bases not matched to a gene; V was cut back by 2 bases and J by 0 bases. Overall study findings and caveats: The classifier reportedly diagnosed cytomegalovirus status with high specificity and sensitivity.

Sequenced: PBMCs. The TCR sequence derives from a woman under 30 in good health and CMV-seronegative. The chain has TRBV9 and TRBJ2-7, with 7 bases that match TRBD2. The CDR3 coding sequence is TGTGCCAGCAGCGTCGGACTAGATGGCTCCTACGAGCAGTACTTC. It encodes CASSVGLDGSYEQYF.